This TCR beta chain originates from a study of shared clonotypes between healthy human individuals. Sorted-subset replicate PCR reactions contained 200 to 250 ng DNA, corresponding to about 30,000 T cell genomes. The method was immunoSEQ multiplex PCR; TCRdb's version includes in-frame clones alone and lacks a portion of them. The data contain 2 million to 3 million clones, about 92% of them singletons. CDR1 is SGHAT and CDR2 is FQNNGV in the germline V gene. CDR3 size: 13 residues. J gave up 2 bases and V 6 bases, and 4 bases lay outside the gene matches. The split of CD4+ cells yielded CD45RA+ naive and CD45RA-negative memory subsets. About this clone itself: The antigen remains unidentified. The sample contains more than one DNA sequence encoding this CDR3.

Overall study results and limits: Generally, naive subsets (rather than memory subsets) showed larger estimated richness. The rarefaction results pointed to incomplete sorted-subset sequencing despite large depth.

The TCR comes from a man between 18 and 35 years old in good health. The sample was naive CD4+ T cells sorted from blood. Documented subset: CD45RA+ positively selected. V is TRBV11-2 and J is TRBJ2-7; 7 bases match TRBD1. The CDR3 DNA reads TGTGCCAGCAGTCCGGGACAGCCCTACGAGCAGTACTTC. Translating it yields CASSPGQPYEQYF.